The T cell receptor (beta chain) described here comes from a study of T cells in localized non-small cell lung cancer. Broader study findings: Highest T cell clonality was seen in uninvolved adjacent lung, surpassing that measured in tumor. Adjacent lung tissue had a median about 52 of the top 100 clones found in the tumor.

As to this clone: The antigen is not known.

The V end was cut by 4 bases, the J end by 2 bases, with 18 bases between. The CDR3 consists of 16 residues. Germline loops: CDR1 SNHLY, CDR2 FYNNEI. Using immunoSEQ multiplex PCR, the repertoire was profiled, and TCRdb retains in-frame clones only, with some absent. The table lists roughly 24,000 clones, under 95% of them singletons, with 4% to 4.5% in the top ten. The clonotype originates from a female donor aged 60 or older with stage II squamous cell lung carcinoma. The chain employs TRBV2 and TRBJ2-7; maybe TRBD2 (7 bases). The sample was peripheral blood, taken before any cancer treatment. The CDR3 nucleotides read TGTGCCAGCAGTGCTTGGGGCGGGGGCAGTCCCTACGAGCAGTACTTC. Protein: CASSAWGGGSPYEQYF.